The T cell receptor (beta chain) described here comes from a study of shared clonotypes between healthy human individuals. Overall study findings and caveats: A handful of donors held around 5% of naive CD4 clonotypes in common.

With respect to this clone: The antigen remains unidentified.

Germline lookup yields CDR1 SQVTM and CDR2 ANQGSEA. The CDR3 is made up of 12 amino acids. The V and J ends lost 4 bases and 10 bases respectively, with 11 bases between them. Using immunoSEQ multiplex PCR, the repertoire was profiled, and TCRdb retains in-frame clones only, with some absent. Found here are about a million clones, approximately 70% of them singletons; the top ten hold 1.5%. Source material: memory CD4+ T cells sorted from blood. Subset: CD45RA-negative fraction. V is TRBV29-1 and J is TRBJ1-6; a possible D gene is TRBD1 (6 bases). The clonotype comes from a man younger than 35 in good health. CDR3 in DNA: TGCAGCGTTGGCTTTGGGGGCTCACCCCTCCACTTT. It codes for CSVGFGGSPLHF.